These 11 T cell receptor beta chains were all obtained from the same sample, sequenced in a study of T cell repertoires in cytomegalovirus infection. Which antigens these TCRs recognize remains unknown. MiXCR, applied by TCRdb to the reads, yields one record per CDR3 protein. The sample lists about 63,000 distinct CDR3 sequences; around 20% were seen once. Sequences were derived from CD8+ T cells from cultured PBMCs, sampled from culture after CMV antigen stimulation. Source of these receptors: a human donor in good health (CMV status not recorded). Some clones in this sample may be carry-over from other donors' samples.

The chain employs TRBV27 and TRBJ2-1; tentative D call: TRBD1 (6 bases). Per germline, CDR1 MNHEY and CDR2 SMNVEV (reference sequence). Between the trimmed V and J ends, which lost 4 bases and 5 bases, there was a span of 12 bases. CDR3 length equals 14 residues. The CDR3 DNA follows: TGTGCCAGCAGTTACAGACAGGAGAACAATGAGCAGTTCTTC. Translating it yields CASSYRQENNEQFF.

The rearrangement joins TRBV4-1 to TRBJ2-1; no reliable D call. The germline CDR1 and CDR2 sequences are MGHRA and YSYEKL. This CDR3 has 12 residues. Trimming cost V 5 bases and J 6 bases, with 8 bases left between them. CDR3 nucleotide sequence: TGCGCCAGCAGCTCCGAAGGCAATGAGCAGTTCTTC. The encoded protein is CASSSEGNEQFF.

There are a few counts of this clonotype. The V gene is TRBV7-8, the J gene TRBJ1-6; 9 bases map to TRBD1. The CDR3 spans 15 residues. The germline V gene has CDR1 SGHVS and CDR2 FQNEAQ. Trimming took 3 bases from V and 9 from J; bases not matched to a gene: 6. This chain's CDR3 is CASSLGGTGISPLHF. The CDR3 nucleotides are TGTGCCAGCAGCTTGGGAGGGACAGGGATTTCACCCCTCCACTTT.

V usage is TRBV6-2 or TRBV6-3 and J usage is TRBJ2-1; D is possibly TRBD1 or TRBD2 (5 bases each). Germline CDR1 is MNHEY and CDR2 is SVGEGT. V was trimmed by 5 bases and J by 8 bases, leaving 13 bases between them. The CDR3 consists of 13 residues. CDR3 in DNA: TGTGCCAGCAGTCCGCCGGGGACGGATGAGCAGTTCTTC. It translates to CASSPPGTDEQFF.

The V call is TRBV7-2, the J call TRBJ1-1; TRBD1 matches at 7 bases. Germline-derived CDR1 and CDR2 are SGHTA and FQGNSA. The CDR3 has 14 amino acids. V shed 2 bases and J 5 bases; nucleotides not matched to a gene: 5. The CDR3 DNA reads TGTGCCAGCAGCTTAACCTCAGGGGGTACTGAAGCTTTCTTT. Translated: CASSLTSGGTEAFF.

This clonotype was counted ten times or more. The junction and the germline gene differ at one end; a read error may be behind it. The V and J genes are TRBV11-3 and TRBJ1-1; D uncertain. This CDR3 is built from 12 residues. The germline CDR1 and CDR2 sequences are SGHNT and YENEEA. This CDR3 reads CASSLGRTEAFF. CDR3 DNA sequence: TGTGCCAGCAGTTTAGGTCGCACTGAAGCTTTCTTT. Supplemented by reference TRBV11-3 and TRBJ1-1, the full variable domain reads EAGVVQSPRYKIIEKKQPVAFWCNPISGHNTLYWYLQNLGQGPELLIRYENEEAVDDSQLPKDRFSAERLKGVDSTLKIQPAELGDSAVYLCASSLGRTEAFFGQGTRLTVV.

The chain recombines TRBV7-2 with TRBJ1-2; D remains unclear. CDR3 length: 14 residues. V was shortened by 5 bases and J by 8 bases, with 18 bases between the two germline ends. Germline values: CDR1 SGHTA, CDR2 FQGNSA. This chain's CDR3 is CASSPYLEVWGYTF. Written as DNA, the CDR3 is TGTGCCAGCAGCCCCTATCTTGAGGTTTGGGGCTACACCTTC.

A few counts support this clonotype. The V and J genes are TRBV7-9 and TRBJ2-7; D unresolved. There are 13 residues in the CDR3. CDR1 is SEHNR, CDR2 FQNEAQ, per germline (reference sequence). V lost 4 bases to trimming and J lost 6 bases, with 13 bases between them. This CDR3 is CASSSTPQGEQYF. CDR3 sequence (DNA): TGTGCCAGCAGCTCAACCCCCCAAGGCGAGCAGTACTTC.

This clonotype came up a few times. The gene calls are TRBV7-8 and TRBJ1-4; perhaps TRBD1 as D (5 bases). Trimming took off 10 bases at V and 4 bases at J, with 13 bases between the two ends. Germline CDR1 reads SGHVS; CDR2 reads FQNEAQ. The CDR3 runs 13 residues. CDR3 sequence reads: CATSQVLNEKLFF. In DNA form, the CDR3 reads TGTGCCACTTCACAGGTCCTTAATGAAAAACTGTTTTTT.

The CDR3 here is CAIGAGFQYEQYF. CDR3 sequence (DNA): TGTGCCATTGGGGCGGGATTCCAGTACGAGCAGTACTTC. This sequence joins TRBV6-2 or TRBV6-3 and TRBJ2-7; possible D gene TRBD2, 6 bases. Trimming took off 10 bases at V and 4 bases at J, with 17 bases between the two ends. Germline V CDR1 and CDR2: MNHEY, SVGEGT. The CDR3 runs 13 residues.

Many counts were recorded for this clonotype. The chain couples TRBV28 to TRBJ2-7; maybe TRBD2 (5 bases). Trimming removed 3 bases from V and 6 bases from J, with 9 bases in between. This CDR3 has 12 residues. Looked up from germline, CDR1 is MDHEN and CDR2 is SYDVKM. The CDR3 here is CASSFQEAEQYF. The CDR3 nucleotides are TGTGCCAGCAGTTTCCAGGAGGCCGAGCAGTACTTC.